Below are 12 T cell receptor beta chains sequenced from a single sample in a study of T cells in Graves' hyperthyroidism and ophthalmopathy. RNA transcripts were the template for amplifying TCR beta CDR3 regions. The HTBI primer set drove a first-round RT-PCR of the TCR CDR3. TCRdb recomputed calls from the multiplex PCR reads with MiXCR, one row per CDR3 protein. The table lists almost 50,000 distinct CDR3 sequences, roughly 56% of them singletons, with 34% in the top ten. The sequenced sample was peripheral blood or thyroid tissue (not recorded which). The receptors shown here come from a young man with Graves' hyperthyroidism.

The chain joins TRBV6-4 to TRBJ2-7, with D possibly matching TRBD2 (5 bases). This CDR3 is built from 12 residues. V lost 2 bases and J 3 bases, leaving 5 bases between the germline ends. The germline V gene has CDR1 MRHNA and CDR2 SNTAGT. The CDR3 sequence: CASSDRDYEQYF. Written as DNA, the CDR3 is TGTGCCAGCAGTGACCGGGACTACGAGCAGTACTTC.

The sample holds many counts of this clonotype. This chain joins TRBV29-1 and TRBJ2-5; possible D gene TRBD1, 6 bases. The V end lost 6 bases, the J end lost 0 bases, and 8 bases lay between the germline ends. Germline V CDR1 and CDR2: SQVTM, ANQGSEA. CDR3 size: 12 residues. The CDR3 region is CSVGQYQETQYF. The CDR3 DNA sequence: TGCAGCGTCGGACAGTACCAAGAGACCCAGTACTTC.

This chain links TRBV7-8 with TRBJ2-6; the D is unclear. CDR1 and CDR2 (germline): SGHVS, FQNEAQ. V shed 4 bases and J shed 2 bases, with 6 bases lying between them. The length of the CDR3 is 14 residues. The CDR3 spells CASSSAPGANVLTF. As DNA, the CDR3 is TGTGCCAGCAGCTCAGCTCCTGGGGCCAACGTCCTGACTTTC.

This sequence joins TRBV6-6 and TRBJ2-5, with a possible D match to TRBD1 (6 bases). CDR1 and CDR2 (germline): MNHNY, SVGAGI (reference sequence). Trimming removed 2 bases from V and 5 bases from J, with 9 bases in between. CDR3 size: 13 residues. CDR3 sequence reads: CASSYARGETQYF. CDR3 coding DNA: TGTGCCAGCAGTTACGCAAGGGGGGAGACCCAGTACTTC.

The chain recombines TRBV12-3 or TRBV12-4 with TRBJ1-2, with D possibly being TRBD1 (6 bases). V was clipped by 5 bases and J by 2 bases, with 12 bases between them. The CDR3 covers 14 residues. The DNA of the CDR3 is TGTGCCAGCAGTGAACAGGGCCGGAACTATGGCTACACCTTC. Translating it yields CASSEQGRNYGYTF.

This clonotype is termed medium-sized (0.01 to 0.1%). The rearrangement links TRBV25-1 to TRBJ2-5, with 7 bases lining up with TRBD2. V lost 3 bases and J lost 9; bases outside the gene matches: 13. CDR1 is MGHDK and CDR2 is SYGVNS in the germline V gene. The CDR3 is made up of 15 amino acids. CDR3 region: CASSDHLRESSAQYF. DNA of the CDR3: TGTGCCAGCAGTGACCACTTGCGGGAGTCTTCGGCCCAGTACTTC.

J is TRBJ2-3 and V is TRBV6-6, with D tentatively TRBD1 (7 bases). This CDR3 is built from 16 residues. Germline V CDR1 and CDR2: MNHNY, SVGAGI (reference sequence). The V end was cut by 4 bases, the J end by 6 bases, with 20 bases between. CDR3 coding DNA: TGTGCCAGCAGTTCCTGGAGTGTCAGGGGGAGGGATACGCAGTATTTT. Its translation: CASSSWSVRGRDTQYF.

This chain uses TRBV2 with TRBJ2-5; 7 bases match TRBD2. The CDR3 is made up of 14 amino acids. The J segment lost 5 bases and the V segment lost 6 bases, leaving 9 bases of the junction unmatched. Per the germline V gene, CDR1 is SNHLY and CDR2 is FYNNEI. Here the CDR3 reads CASRPLAVRETQYF. CDR3 coding DNA: TGTGCCAGCAGGCCCCTAGCGGTGCGGGAGACCCAGTACTTC. The full variable domain, completed using reference TRBV2 and TRBJ2-5, is EPEVTQTPSHQVTQMGQEVILRCVPISNHLYFYWYRQILGQKVEFLVSFYNNEISEKSEIFDDQFSVERPDGSNFTLKIRSTKLEDSAMYFCASRPLAVRETQYFGPGTRLLVL.

This clonotype was counted ten times or more. The chain joins TRBV6-1 to TRBJ1-2; TRBD1 agrees at 9 bases. CDR1 and CDR2 (germline): MNHNS, SASEGT. With V trimmed by 6 bases and J by 6 bases, 11 bases remained unmatched. The CDR3 covers 15 residues. The CDR3 here is CASSSWDRDAHGYTF. As DNA, the CDR3 is TGTGCCAGCAGCTCCTGGGACAGGGATGCCCATGGCTACACCTTC.

This clonotype was detected many times. The gene calls are TRBV7-2 and TRBJ1-5; no reliable D call. CDR3 length equals 15 residues. Germline-derived CDR1 and CDR2 are SGHTA and FQGNSA. Deletions cut 5 bases from V and 0 bases from J, with 11 bases between. CDR3 sequence: CASSIREGSNQPQHF. For the CDR3, the DNA is TGTGCCAGCAGCATTAGGGAGGGTAGCAATCAGCCCCAGCATTTT.

In the case of this clonotype: A junction boundary mismatches the germline segment, possibly from a read error. The rearrangement uses TRBV7-3 and TRBJ1-1; TRBD1 might be the D (5 bases). Germline V gives CDR1 SGHTA, CDR2 FQGTGA. CDR3 length equals 13 residues. DNA of the CDR3: TGTGCCAGTAGTATATGGGACGGAACTGAGGCTTCCTTT. Its translation: CASSIWDGTEASF.

This clonotype was found many times. The genes are TRBV2 and TRBJ2-7; 13 nucleotides match TRBD2. CDR1 is SNHLY and CDR2 is FYNNEI in the germline V gene. With V trimmed by 4 bases and J by 2 bases, 8 bases remained unmatched. The CDR3 sequence is 17 residues long. DNA of the CDR3: TGTGCCAGCAGTGCCCGACAGGGGACTAGCGGGGCCTACGAGCAGTACTTC. This sequence encodes CASSARQGTSGAYEQYF.